This TCR beta chain appears in the sequencing data of a study of T cell responses to AZD1222 COVID-19 vaccine. TCRdb's copy holds only in-frame clones and misses some; the assay was immunoSEQ multiplex PCR. The table shows 140,000 to 150,000 clones, with just over 85% occurring only once. Findings of the study overall: A reported finding is that nearly half of spike-specific TCRs target unmutated variant regions. Only after the peak T cell response were repertoires sampled. Only a handful of AZD1222 recipients tested seropositive at baseline.

This CDR3 comprises 16 residues. V was pared by 1 base and J by 2 bases, with 12 bases between. The V gene's germline CDR1 is LGHDT and CDR2 YNNKEL (reference sequence). This clone occurred once. As yet, its antigen is unknown. The TCR comes from an adult who received the AZD1222 COVID-19 vaccine. Material: peripheral blood, obtained 28 days after the second AZD1222 dose. The V call is TRBV3-1 (or the pseudogene TRBV3-2), the J call TRBJ1-3, with a possible D match to TRBD1 (6 bases). CDR3 DNA sequence: TGTGCCAGCAGCCAAGGCGGCAGGGGAGCTGGAAACACCATATATTTT. Protein: CASSQGGRGAGNTIYF.